This entry lists 8 T cell receptor beta chains sequenced from one sample in a study of T cells in localized non-small cell lung cancer. TCRdb's table, derived via immunoSEQ multiplex PCR, lists solely in-frame clones and lacks some. The table lists fewer than 35,000 clones, almost 90% of them singletons. This specimen was peripheral blood, taken before any cancer treatment. These receptors were collected from a man between 40 and 69 years old with stage I lung adenocarcinoma.

The chain combines TRBV5-6 with TRBJ2-1; 8 bases match TRBD1. Germline trimming cut 4 bases from V and 7 bases from J; bases unmatched to any gene: 13. CDR1 SGHDT and CDR2 YYEEEE come from the germline V gene. The CDR3 sequence is 16 residues long. The CDR3 here is CASSPGTGYFNNEQFF. The CDR3, as DNA: TGTGCCAGCAGCCCCGGGACAGGTTATTTCAATAATGAGCAGTTCTTC.

This clone was seen only a few times. The J gene is TRBJ2-2, the V gene TRBV6-1; D is undetermined. The V end was cut by 10 bases, the J end by 1 base, with 7 bases between. The CDR3 sequence is 12 residues long. Germline assignment: CDR1 MNHNS and CDR2 SASEGT. The CDR3 spells CATSGNTGELFF. The CDR3 region has the DNA TGTGCCACCTCAGGGAACACCGGGGAGCTGTTTTTT.

The V and J genes are TRBV2 and TRBJ1-5; D unclear. This CDR3 is 14 amino acids long. V shed 4 bases and J shed 4 bases, with 11 bases lying between them. CDR1 is SNHLY, CDR2 FYNNEI, per germline. The CDR3 region has the DNA TGTGCCAGCAGTGGAGGATCTGCTAATCAGCCCCAGCATTTT. Its translation is CASSGGSANQPQHF.

The genes are TRBV19 and TRBJ1-5; 9 nucleotides agree with TRBD1. In germline, CDR1 is LNHDA, CDR2 SQIVND (reference sequence). There are 14 residues in the CDR3. J lost 4 bases, V lost 5 bases, and 3 bases had no gene match. CDR3 coding DNA: TGTGCCAGTAGTCCGACAGGGGGTAATCAGCCCCAGCATTTT. Translating it yields CASSPTGGNQPQHF.

The genes are TRBV5-1 and TRBJ2-7; D remains unclear. The CDR3 sequence is 12 residues long. V shed 0 bases and J shed 4 bases, with 5 bases lying between them. Germline assignment: CDR1 SGHRS and CDR2 YFSETQ. CDR3 region: CASSLEGYEQYF. As DNA, the CDR3 is TGCGCCAGCAGCTTGGAAGGTTACGAGCAGTACTTC.

V usage is TRBV2 and J usage is TRBJ2-5; possible D gene TRBD1, 6 bases. The germline V and J ends were trimmed by 1 base and 0 bases, with 9 bases remaining between them. There are 15 residues in the CDR3. Germline CDR1 is SNHLY and CDR2 is FYNNEI. The CDR3 loop is CASSEGQGYQETQYF. DNA for the CDR3: TGTGCCAGCAGTGAAGGCCAGGGGTACCAAGAGACCCAGTACTTC.

This clone came up once. The V call is TRBV11-2, the J call TRBJ2-7; 8 positions agree with TRBD1. The CDR3 runs 17 residues. Trimming removed 1 base from V and 2 bases from J; junction bases left unmatched: 10. The germline gives CDR1 SGHAT, CDR2 FQNNGV. DNA of the CDR3: TGTGCCAGCAGCTTAGCCCCACCCGGACAGGGAACCTACGAGCAGTACTTC. As protein: CASSLAPPGQGTYEQYF.

The chain has TRBV30 and TRBJ1-5; no definite D call. Germline CDR1 GTSNPN, CDR2 SVGIG (reference sequence). V was shortened by 0 bases and J by 4 bases, with 10 bases between the two germline ends. The CDR3 has 14 amino acids. CDR3 protein: CAWSVSGRNQPQHF. CDR3 nucleotide sequence: TGTGCCTGGAGTGTAAGCGGTCGTAATCAGCCCCAGCATTTT. The full variable domain, in which reference TRBV30 and TRBJ1-5 provide the parts outside the CDR3, is SQTIHQWPATLVQPVGSPLSLECTVEGTSNPNLYWYRQAAGRGLQLLFYSVGIGQISSEVPQNLSASRPQDRQFILSSKKLLLSDSGFYLCAWSVSGRNQPQHFGDGTRLSIL.